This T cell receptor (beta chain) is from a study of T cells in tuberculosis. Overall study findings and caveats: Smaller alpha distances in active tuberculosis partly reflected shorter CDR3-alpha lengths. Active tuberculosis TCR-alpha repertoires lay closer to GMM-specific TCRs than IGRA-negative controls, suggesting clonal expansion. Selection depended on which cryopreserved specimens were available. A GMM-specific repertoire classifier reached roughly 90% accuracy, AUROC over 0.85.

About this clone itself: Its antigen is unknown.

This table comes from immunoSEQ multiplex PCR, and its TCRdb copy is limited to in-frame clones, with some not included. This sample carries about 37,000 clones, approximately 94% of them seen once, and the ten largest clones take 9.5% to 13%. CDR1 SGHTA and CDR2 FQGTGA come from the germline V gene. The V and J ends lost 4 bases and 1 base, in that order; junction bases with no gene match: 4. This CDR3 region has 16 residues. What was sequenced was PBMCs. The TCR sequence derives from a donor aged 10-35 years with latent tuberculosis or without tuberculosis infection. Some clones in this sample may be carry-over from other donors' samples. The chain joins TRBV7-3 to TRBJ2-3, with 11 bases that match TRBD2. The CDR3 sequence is CASSSGTSGGTDTQYF. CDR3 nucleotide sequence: TGTGCCAGCAGCTCCGGGACTAGCGGCGGCACAGATACGCAGTATTTT.